Each of the 13 T cell receptor beta chains below was sequenced from the same sample in a study of blood T cell repertoires in COVID-19. The assay was immunoSEQ multiplex PCR, and TCRdb's table has in-frame clones only and misses some. The table has tens of thousands of clones, around 92% seen once. Specimen: peripheral blood. These receptors were obtained from a man in his 60s with acute or convalescent COVID-19.

The rearrangement links TRBV6-5 to TRBJ2-5; D might be TRBD1 (6 bases). CDR3 size: 12 residues. V lost 7 bases, J lost 1 base, and 7 bases lay in between. Germline CDR1 and CDR2: MNHEY and SVGAGI. The CDR3 loop is CASKGVQETQYF. Written as DNA, the CDR3 is TGTGCCAGCAAGGGGGTCCAAGAGACCCAGTACTTC.

The chain is built from TRBV6-5 and TRBJ2-7; 9 positions match TRBD1. The V gene's germline CDR1 is MNHEY and CDR2 SVGAGI. The CDR3 spans 15 residues. V was clipped by 9 bases and J by 5 bases; unmatched bases: 14. As DNA, the CDR3 is TGTGCCAGTACAGTTACAGTAGGGACAGGGAACGAGCAGTACTTC. Translation gives CASTVTVGTGNEQYF.

The chain recombines TRBV5-1 with TRBJ2-1; TRBD2 matches 7 bases. Germline CDR1 reads SGHRS; CDR2 reads YFSETQ. The CDR3 sequence is 18 residues long. V shed 2 bases and J 9 bases; nucleotides not matched to a gene: 20. For the CDR3, the DNA is TGCGCCAGCAGCTTAGAGTACAATCCTGGAGGGAGGGGTAGTGAGCAGTTCTTC. Protein: CASSLEYNPGGRGSEQFF.

Written as DNA, the CDR3 is TGTGCCAGCAGCCAAGGACTAGCGCTCAACACCGGGGAGCTGTTTTTT. This encodes CASSQGLALNTGELFF. The V gene is TRBV5-5, the J gene TRBJ2-2, with 9 bases identical to TRBD2. Germline V gene lookup returns CDR1 SGHKS and CDR2 YYEKEE (reference sequence). CDR3 size: 16 residues. J lost 2 bases, V lost 4 bases, and 6 bases had no gene match.

This chain joins TRBV18 and TRBJ1-3, with D perhaps TRBD1 (6 bases). Germline CDR1 KGHSH, CDR2 LQKENI. V was shortened by 3 bases and J by 2 bases, with 14 bases between the two germline ends. CDR3 length equals 16 residues. CDR3 region: CASSPNTGNPGNTIYF. The DNA of the CDR3 is TGTGCCAGCTCACCCAACACAGGGAACCCTGGAAACACCATATATTTT.

This chain joins TRBV5-1 and TRBJ1-6, with TRBD1 matching over 11 bases. The V and J ends lost 5 bases and 0 bases, in that order; junction bases with no gene match: 4. The CDR3 sequence is 17 residues long. Germline CDR1 reads SGHRS; CDR2 reads YFSETQ. This CDR3 is CASSYGTGGSYNSPLHF. CDR3 nucleotides: TGCGCCAGCAGTTATGGGACAGGGGGCTCCTATAATTCACCCCTCCACTTT.

The V call is TRBV18, the J call TRBJ1-3; tentatively, D is TRBD1 (6 bases). Trimming cost V 8 bases and J 0 bases, with 14 bases left between them. CDR3 size: 15 residues. Germline V CDR1 and CDR2: KGHSH, LQKENI. The CDR3 region has the DNA TGTGCCAGCCAAACAACAGGGAGCTCTGGAAACACCATATATTTT. Its translation is CASQTTGSSGNTIYF.

The V gene is TRBV7-2, the J gene TRBJ1-6, with D possibly matching TRBD1 (5 bases). The CDR3 length is 15 residues. Germline lookup yields CDR1 SGHTA and CDR2 FQGNSA. The ends were cut back, 1 base at V and 6 bases at J, with 10 bases in the middle. In DNA, the CDR3 is TGTGCCAGCAGCTTAGTGGCAGGGCCTAATTCACCCCTCCACTTT. This encodes CASSLVAGPNSPLHF.

The V call is TRBV2, the J call TRBJ2-5; tentative D call: TRBD2 (5 bases). Trimming shortened V by 4 bases and J by 2 bases, and 8 bases separated the two germline ends. The CDR3 has 13 residues. Looked up from germline, CDR1 is SNHLY and CDR2 is FYNNEI. The CDR3 DNA reads as TGTGCCAGCAGTGGACTAAGACAAGAGACCCAGTACTTC. Protein: CASSGLRQETQYF.

The chain joins TRBV28 to TRBJ1-2; the D gene is possibly TRBD1 (5 bases). Trimming left V 1 base short and J 6 bases short, with 12 bases between. Per germline, CDR1 MDHEN and CDR2 SYDVKM. CDR3 length: 14 amino acids. CDR3 bases: TGTGCCAGCAGTTTATCCCCAGGGTTAGATGGCTACACCTTC. Protein product: CASSLSPGLDGYTF.

The chain recombines TRBV10-3 with TRBJ1-5, with unresolved D. Germline-derived CDR1 and CDR2 are ENHRY and SYGVKD. The V gene lost 4 bases and the J gene lost 0 bases, with 7 bases spanning the gap. The CDR3 sequence is 14 residues long. The DNA for the CDR3 is TGTGCCATCAGTGTGCGGGGTAGCAATCAGCCCCAGCATTTT. Residues: CAISVRGSNQPQHF.

The rearrangement joins TRBV27 to TRBJ1-5, with D possibly being TRBD1 (5 bases). V was pared by 6 bases and J by 9 bases, with 12 bases between. CDR1 is MNHEY, CDR2 SMNVEV, per germline (reference sequence). This CDR3 region has 12 residues. The CDR3 spells CASSPGYGPQHF. Here the CDR3 DNA reads TGTGCCAGCAGCCCAGGGTATGGGCCCCAGCATTTT.

The chain has TRBV7-9 and TRBJ1-2; D ambiguous. The CDR3 totals 13 residues. The germline V gene encodes CDR1 SEHNR and CDR2 FQNEAQ (reference sequence). Trimming took off 7 bases at V and 4 bases at J, with 13 bases between the two ends. The DNA for the CDR3 is TGTGCCAGCACCCCGCGGCCGACCTATGGCTACACCTTC. Protein: CASTPRPTYGYTF.